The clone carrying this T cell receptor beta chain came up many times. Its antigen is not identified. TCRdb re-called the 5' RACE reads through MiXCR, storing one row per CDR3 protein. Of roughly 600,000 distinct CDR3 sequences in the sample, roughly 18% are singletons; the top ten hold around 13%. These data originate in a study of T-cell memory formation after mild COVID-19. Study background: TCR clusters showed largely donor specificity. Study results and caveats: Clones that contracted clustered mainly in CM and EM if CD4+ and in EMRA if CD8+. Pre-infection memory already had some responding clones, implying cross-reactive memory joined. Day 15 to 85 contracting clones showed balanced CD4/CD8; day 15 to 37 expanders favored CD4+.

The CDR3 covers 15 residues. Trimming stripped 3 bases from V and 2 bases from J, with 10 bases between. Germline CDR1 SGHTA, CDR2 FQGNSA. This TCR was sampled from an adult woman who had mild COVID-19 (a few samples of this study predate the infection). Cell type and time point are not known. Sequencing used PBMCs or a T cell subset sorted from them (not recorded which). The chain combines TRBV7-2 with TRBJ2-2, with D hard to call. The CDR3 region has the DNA TGTGCCAGCAGCTTTATCCAGGTCAACACCGGGGAGCTGTTTTTT. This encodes CASSFIQVNTGELFF.